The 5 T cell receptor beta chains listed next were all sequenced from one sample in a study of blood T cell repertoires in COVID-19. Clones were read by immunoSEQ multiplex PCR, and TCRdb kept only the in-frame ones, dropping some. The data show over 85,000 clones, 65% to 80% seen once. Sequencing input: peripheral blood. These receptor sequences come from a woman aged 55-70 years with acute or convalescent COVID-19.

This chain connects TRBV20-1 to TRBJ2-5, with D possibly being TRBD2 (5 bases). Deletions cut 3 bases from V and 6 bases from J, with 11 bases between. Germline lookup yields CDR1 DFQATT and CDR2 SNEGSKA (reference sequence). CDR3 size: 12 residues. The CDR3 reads CSASAGRKTQYF. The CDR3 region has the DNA TGCAGTGCTAGTGCGGGTCGAAAGACCCAGTACTTC.

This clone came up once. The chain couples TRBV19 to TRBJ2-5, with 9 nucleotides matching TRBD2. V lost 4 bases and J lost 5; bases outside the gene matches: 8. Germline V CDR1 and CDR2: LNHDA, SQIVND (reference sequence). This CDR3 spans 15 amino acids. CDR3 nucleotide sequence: TGTGCCAGTAGTAGGCTAGCGGGGACACGGGAGACCCAGTACTTC. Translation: CASSRLAGTRETQYF.

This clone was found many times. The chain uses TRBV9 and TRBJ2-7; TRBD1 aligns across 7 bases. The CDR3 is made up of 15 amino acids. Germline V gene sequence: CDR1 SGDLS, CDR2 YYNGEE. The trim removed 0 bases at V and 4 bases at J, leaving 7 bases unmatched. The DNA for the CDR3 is TGTGCCAGCAGCGTAGGTGGGACAGCAGCTTACGAGCAGTACTTC. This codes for CASSVGGTAAYEQYF. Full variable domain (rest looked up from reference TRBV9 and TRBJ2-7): DSGVTQTPKHLITATGQRVTLRCSPRSGDLSVYWYQQSLDQGLQFLIQYYNGEERAKGNILERFSAQQFPDLHSELNLSSLELGDSALYFCASSVGGTAAYEQYFGPGTRLTVT.

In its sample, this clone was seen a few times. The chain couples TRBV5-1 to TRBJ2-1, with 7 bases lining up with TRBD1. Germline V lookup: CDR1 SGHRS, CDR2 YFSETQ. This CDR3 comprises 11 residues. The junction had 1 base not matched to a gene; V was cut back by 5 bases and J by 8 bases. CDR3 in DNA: TGCGCCAGCAGAACAGGGGATGAGCAGTTCTTC. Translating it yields CASRTGDEQFF.

CDR3 residues: CASSRDTNNEKLFF. The DNA of the CDR3 is TGCGCCAGCAGCAGGGACACAAATAATGAAAAACTGTTTTTT. The V and J genes are TRBV5-1 and TRBJ1-4; D might be TRBD1 (6 bases). Germline CDR1 reads SGHRS; CDR2 reads YFSETQ. CDR3 length equals 14 residues. V was cut by 4 bases and J by 4 bases, with 11 bases left in between.